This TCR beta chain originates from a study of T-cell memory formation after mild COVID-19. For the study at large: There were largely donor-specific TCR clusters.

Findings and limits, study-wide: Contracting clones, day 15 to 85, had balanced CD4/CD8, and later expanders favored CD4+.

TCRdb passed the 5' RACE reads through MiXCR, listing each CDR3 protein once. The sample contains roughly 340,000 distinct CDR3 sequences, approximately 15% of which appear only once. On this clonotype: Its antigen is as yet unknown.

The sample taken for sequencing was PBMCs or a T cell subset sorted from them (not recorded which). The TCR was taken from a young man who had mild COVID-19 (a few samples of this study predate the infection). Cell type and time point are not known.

In DNA, the CDR3 is TGTGCCAGCAGCTCCCTAGCGGGGGGGCGGGATACGCAGTATTTT. This translates into CASSSLAGGRDTQYF. This chain uses TRBV7-9 with TRBJ2-3, with TRBD2 matching over 12 bases. CDR1 is SEHNR, CDR2 FQNEAQ, per germline (reference sequence). This CDR3 comprises 15 residues. V shed 4 bases, J shed 6 bases, and the junction held 5 bases outside the gene matches.